This T cell receptor (beta chain) came from a study of post-analysis software for immune sequencing data. Study observations and caveats: TRBV5-6, TRBV5-1 and TRBV20-1 belonged to a set of roughly 5 TRBV segments that were more frequent in patients than controls.

Prepared TCR beta cDNA libraries contained unique molecular identifiers. TCRdb re-derived calls from the PCR reads in MiXCR, one entry per CDR3 protein. The sample gives hundreds of thousands of distinct CDR3 sequences, 25% to 30% of which show up once; roughly 0.57% is in the top ten. The CDR3 is 15 amino acids. Trimming removed 6 bases from V and 0 bases from J, with 12 bases in between. Looked up from germline, CDR1 is SEHNR and CDR2 is FQNEAQ (reference sequence). This clonotype was seen only a few times. What it binds is unknown. The receptor was isolated from a girl aged 5-17 years with multiple sclerosis. The sample was blood. V usage is TRBV7-9 and J usage is TRBJ1-5; D possibly corresponds to TRBD1 (5 bases). CDR3 loop: CASRKGTDSNQPQHF. CDR3 DNA sequence: TGTGCCAGCAGGAAGGGGACGGATAGCAATCAGCCCCAGCATTTT.